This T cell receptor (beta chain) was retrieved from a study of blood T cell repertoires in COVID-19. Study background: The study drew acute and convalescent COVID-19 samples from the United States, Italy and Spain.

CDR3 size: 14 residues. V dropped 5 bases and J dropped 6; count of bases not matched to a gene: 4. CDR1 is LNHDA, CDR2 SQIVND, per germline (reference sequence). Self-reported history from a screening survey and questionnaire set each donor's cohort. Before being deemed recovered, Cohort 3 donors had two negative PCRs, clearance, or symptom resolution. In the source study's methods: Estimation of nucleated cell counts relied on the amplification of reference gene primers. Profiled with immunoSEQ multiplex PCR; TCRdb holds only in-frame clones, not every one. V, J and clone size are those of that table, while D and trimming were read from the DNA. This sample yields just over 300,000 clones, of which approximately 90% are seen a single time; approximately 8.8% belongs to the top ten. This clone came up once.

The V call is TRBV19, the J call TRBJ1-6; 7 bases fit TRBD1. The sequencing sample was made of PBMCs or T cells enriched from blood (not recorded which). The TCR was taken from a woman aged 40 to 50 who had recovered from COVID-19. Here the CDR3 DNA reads TGTGCCAGTAGTGCGACAGGGATTAATTCACCCCTCCACTTT. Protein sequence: CASSATGINSPLHF.